Shown below are 10 T cell receptor beta chains from a single sample sequenced in a study of cytomegalovirus exposure and HLA in healthy donors. Both 60 Vbeta primers and 13 Jbeta primers went into the PCR. This table comes from immunoSEQ multiplex PCR, and its TCRdb copy is limited to in-frame clones, with some not included. The sample lists about 190,000 clones; roughly four fifths were seen once. The sample consisted of PBMCs. The origin of the receptors is a woman aged 18-29 years in good health and CMV-seronegative.

The CDR3 region is CASSELGTDGFF. CDR3 nucleotide sequence: TGTGCCAGCAGTGAATTAGGCACAGACGGTTTCTTT. This chain connects TRBV6-1 to TRBJ1-1; D unresolved. With 2 bases removed from V and 13 bases from J, the gap between germline ends came to 14 bases. CDR3 size: 12 residues. The germline V gene encodes CDR1 MNHNS and CDR2 SASEGT.

The V gene is TRBV6-5, the J gene TRBJ1-2; TRBD1 agrees at 7 bases. The CDR3 is 13 amino acids. Trimming at V came to 2 bases and at J to 8 bases, leaving 5 bases not matched to a gene. Germline V gene lookup returns CDR1 MNHEY and CDR2 SVGAGI. CDR3 DNA sequence: TGTGCCAGCAGTTACGAACAGGGGTACGGCTACACCTTC. Residues: CASSYEQGYGYTF.

To note about this clone: Other DNA sequences in this specimen translate into the identical CDR3. This sequence joins TRBV6-5 and TRBJ2-7; D not resolved. The germline V and J ends were trimmed by 4 bases and 2 bases, with 6 bases remaining between them. This CDR3 is built from 12 residues. Germline V lookup: CDR1 MNHEY, CDR2 SVGAGI. CDR3 protein: CASSSRAYEQYF. CDR3 coding DNA: TGTGCCAGCAGTTCTAGAGCCTACGAGCAGTACTTC.

The genes are TRBV19 and TRBJ2-4; weak D call: TRBD1 (5 bases). The CDR3 extends over 15 amino acids. From germline, CDR1 is LNHDA and CDR2 SQIVND (reference sequence). The V and J ends lost 3 bases and 1 base respectively, with 10 bases between them. CDR3 sequence reads: CASSIDGAAKNIQYF. CDR3 DNA: TGTGCCAGTAGTATTGATGGGGCGGCCAAAAACATTCAGTACTTC.

This clone turned up a few times. V gene TRBV10-1 combines with J gene TRBJ2-1; TRBD1 is a possible D gene (5 bases). CDR1 and CDR2 from the germline V gene are WNHNN and SYGVQD (reference sequence). The ends were cut back, 9 bases at V and 8 bases at J, with 14 bases in the middle. There are 12 residues in the CDR3. The CDR3 region is CARPRQLHEQFF. The CDR3 nucleotides are TGCGCCAGACCCCGACAGCTACATGAGCAGTTCTTC.

This clone has more than one count but fewer than ten. The chain uses TRBV11-2 and TRBJ2-5; the match to TRBD2 covers 14 bases. Per the germline V gene, CDR1 is SGHAT and CDR2 is FQNNGV. The J segment lost 4 bases and the V segment lost 3 bases, leaving 1 base of the junction unmatched. The CDR3 has 15 residues. The CDR3 is CASSLGLAGVETQYF. The CDR3 coding sequence is TGTGCCAGCAGCTTGGGACTAGCGGGAGTAGAGACCCAGTACTTC.

The chain carries TRBV6-5 and TRBJ1-4; D possibly corresponds to TRBD1 (5 bases). This CDR3 has 15 residues. V lost 6 bases and J 9 bases, leaving 20 bases between the germline ends. Looked up from germline, CDR1 is MNHEY and CDR2 is SVGAGI. The CDR3 loop reads CASSQDTQADKKLFF. The DNA for the CDR3 is TGTGCCAGCAGCCAGGACACCCAGGCAGATAAAAAACTGTTTTTT.

The rearrangement links TRBV7-2 to TRBJ1-2, with 7 bases fitting TRBD1. Germline trimming cut 1 base from V and 0 bases from J; bases unmatched to any gene: 5. The length of the CDR3 is 16 residues. CDR1 and CDR2 (germline): SGHTA, FQGNSA. CDR3 sequence: CASSLGLRGSNYGYTF. CDR3 nucleotides: TGTGCCAGCAGCTTAGGCCTCAGGGGGTCTAACTATGGCTACACCTTC.

The chain couples TRBV30 to TRBJ2-5; 9 bases are a match to TRBD2. The CDR3 is made up of 15 amino acids. Germline loops: CDR1 GTSNPN, CDR2 SVGIG (reference sequence). Trimming cost V 0 bases and J 5 bases; bases outside gene matches: 7. The CDR3 is CAWSVGSGSLETQYF. The DNA for the CDR3 is TGTGCCTGGAGTGTTGGTAGCGGGAGTTTGGAGACCCAGTACTTC.

The chain joins TRBV21-1 to TRBJ2-4; no check of the table's D call, TRBD2, against the DNA was made. TRBV21-1 is a listed pseudogene. The CDR3 loop spans 18 amino acids. In DNA, the CDR3 is TGTGCCAGCAGCTCAGGGGCGGGGGGGTTGTCGGCCAAAAACATTCAGTACTTC. The encoded protein is CASSSGAGGLSAKNIQYF.